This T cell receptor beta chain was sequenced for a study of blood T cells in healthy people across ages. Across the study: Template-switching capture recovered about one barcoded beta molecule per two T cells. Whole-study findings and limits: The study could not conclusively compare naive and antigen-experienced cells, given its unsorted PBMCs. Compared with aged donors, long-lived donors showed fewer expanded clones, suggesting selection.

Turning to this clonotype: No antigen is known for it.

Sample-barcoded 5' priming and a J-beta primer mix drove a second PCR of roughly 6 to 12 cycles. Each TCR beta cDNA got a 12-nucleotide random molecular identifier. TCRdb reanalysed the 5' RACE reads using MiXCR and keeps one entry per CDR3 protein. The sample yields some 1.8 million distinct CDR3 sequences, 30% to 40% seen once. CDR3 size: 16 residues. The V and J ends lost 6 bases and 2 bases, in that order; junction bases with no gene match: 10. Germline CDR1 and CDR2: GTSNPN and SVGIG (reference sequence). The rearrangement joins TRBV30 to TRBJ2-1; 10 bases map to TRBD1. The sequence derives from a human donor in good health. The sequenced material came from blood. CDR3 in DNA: TGTGCCTGTGAGGACAGGGGGGCCTTTACCTACAATGAGCAGTTCTTC. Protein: CACEDRGAFTYNEQFF.